Listed below are T cell receptor beta chains from one sample, sequenced in a study of blood T cells in healthy people across ages. TCRdb used MiXCR to reprocess the 5' RACE reads, holding one entry per CDR3 protein. This sample yields 1.6 million or so distinct CDR3 sequences, of which about 32% are seen a single time; over 9% belongs to the top ten. The sample consisted of blood. The receptors stem from a woman aged 25 to 39 in good health. CDR3s include the opening cysteine and the closing phenylalanine or tryptophan. D genes are given only for firm matches. Only part of the rows carry a size: once, few, many, or a class if the clone is expanded.

CDR3	DNA	J	V	D	size
CAISEGRTGDTDTQYF	TGTGCCATCAGTGAGGGTCGGACAGGGGACACAGATACGCAGTATTTT	TRBJ2-3	TRBV10-3	TRBD1	.
CASSLYRVGVLTYEQYF	TGTGCCAGCAGTTTGTACAGGGTGGGCGTCTTGACCTACGAGCAGTACTTC	TRBJ2-7	TRBV12-3/TRBV12-4	.	few
CSVEEHAGGREETQFF	TGCAGCGTTGAAGAGCATGCGGGAGGGAGGGAAGAGACCCAGTTCTTC	TRBJ2-1	TRBV29-1	TRBD2	.
CASRPTEYSNQPQHF	TGTGCCAGCAGACCGACAGAGTATAGCAATCAGCCCCAGCATTTT	TRBJ1-5	TRBV6-6	.	few
CASSAGEGNFGNQPQHF	TGTGCCAGCAGCGCAGGGGAAGGGAACTTCGGCAATCAGCCCCAGCATTTT	TRBJ1-5	TRBV5-5	.	.
CASRPLVAGAGHTEAFF	TGTGCCAGCAGACCTCTAGTTGCAGGGGCCGGGCACACTGAAGCTTTCTTT	TRBJ1-1	TRBV3-1	.	.
CASSLTGTGLGAFF	TGTGCCAGCAGCTTAACAGGGACGGGGTTGGGAGCTTTCTTT	TRBJ1-1	TRBV7-3	.	.
CASRSRPGQGNTEAFF	TGTGCCAGCAGATCCAGGCCGGGACAGGGGAACACTGAAGCTTTCTTT	TRBJ1-1	TRBV7-8	TRBD1	.
CATSRDQGKTYEQYF	TGTGCCACCAGCAGAGACCAGGGAAAGACATACGAGCAGTACTTC	TRBJ2-7	TRBV15	.	few
CSLYLERGRTDTQYF	TGCAGCCTCTATCTCGAGCGGGGTCGCACAGATACGCAGTATTTT	TRBJ2-3	TRBV20-1	TRBD2	.
CASSGGTWGNTIYF	TGTGCCAGCAGTGGCGGGACATGGGGAAACACCATATATTTT	TRBJ1-3	TRBV2	.	few
CSGGTENFSQPQHF	TGCAGCGGGGGGACGGAAAACTTCAGTCAGCCCCAGCATTTT	TRBJ1-5	TRBV29-1	.	.
CSAWAGGSEAFF	TGCAGTGCTTGGGCAGGGGGCTCTGAAGCTTTCTTT	TRBJ1-1	TRBV20-1	TRBD1	few
CASSSHSTGGYGYTF	TGTGCCAGCAGTTCCCATTCTACCGGGGGCTATGGCTACACCTTC	TRBJ1-2	TRBV28	.	.
CASSLVPSGRNEQFF	TGCGCCAGCAGCTTGGTTCCTAGCGGGAGAAATGAGCAGTTCTTC	TRBJ2-1	TRBV5-1	TRBD2	few
CASRQTGGIRSGANVLTF	TGTGCCAGCAGACAAACAGGGGGCATTCGTTCTGGGGCCAACGTCCTGACTTTC	TRBJ2-6	TRBV3-1	TRBD1	.
CSAPGQGKNEQFF	TGCAGTGCCCCGGGACAGGGAAAGAATGAGCAGTTCTTC	TRBJ2-1	TRBV20-1	TRBD1	.
CASSQVPGLAGTDTQYF	TGCGCCAGCAGCCAAGTCCCCGGACTAGCTGGCACAGATACGCAGTATTTT	TRBJ2-3	TRBV4-1	TRBD2	.
CASSFGQVGQAFF	TGCGCCAGCAGCTTCGGACAGGTCGGGCAAGCTTTCTTT	TRBJ1-1	TRBV5-1	TRBD1	.
CASSLGGKQQYF	TGCGCCAGCAGCTTGGGCGGGAAGCAGCAGTACTTC	TRBJ2-7	TRBV5-1	.	.
CSVGGTGTHGYTF	TGCAGCGTCGGAGGGACAGGGACTCATGGCTACACCTTC	TRBJ1-2	TRBV29-1	TRBD1	many
CASSQVKIRRDNEQFF	TGTGCCAGCAGCCAAGTAAAGATACGCAGGGACAATGAGCAGTTCTTC	TRBJ2-1	TRBV3-1	.	few
CASSVRPSSLDYEQYF	TGTGCCAGCAGCGTAAGACCCTCCTCCCTGGACTACGAGCAGTACTTC	TRBJ2-7	TRBV9	.	.
CSARDKGRTDTQYF	TGCAGTGCTAGAGATAAGGGTCGAACAGATACGCAGTATTTT	TRBJ2-3	TRBV20-1	.	few
CSGRTEGAGYTF	TGCAGCGGGAGGACAGAGGGTGCTGGCTACACCTTC	TRBJ1-2	TRBV29-1	.	.
CASSTTWDRSSYEQYF	TGTGCCAGCAGTACTACTTGGGACAGGAGCTCCTACGAGCAGTACTTC	TRBJ2-7	TRBV27	TRBD1	.
CAGSVGGGTGHTF	.	TRBJ1-2	TRBV9	.	.
CASSLRSGEKLFF	TGTGCCAGCAGTTTACGCTCGGGTGAAAAGCTGTTTTTT	TRBJ1-4	TRBV27	.	.
CASSPTGTSTDTQYF	TGTGCCAGCAGCCCAACCGGGACTAGCACAGATACGCAGTATTTT	TRBJ2-3	TRBV5-1	.	many
CSVAGLPNEQFF	TGCAGCGTTGCCGGACTACCAAATGAGCAGTTCTTC	TRBJ2-1	TRBV29-1	.	few
CASSVSAGRPNTGELFF	TGTGCCAGCAGCGTATCAGCGGGGCGACCGAACACCGGGGAGCTGTTTTTT	TRBJ2-2	TRBV9	TRBD2	.
CASTLFPSGQETQYF	TGTGCCAGCACCCTCTTCCCTAGCGGACAAGAGACCCAGTACTTC	TRBJ2-5	TRBV28	TRBD2	.
CSASDPSGRVEQYF	TGCAGTGCTAGTGACCCTAGCGGGAGGGTCGAGCAGTACTTC	TRBJ2-7	TRBV20-1	TRBD2	.
CASSDPGWYGYTF	TGTGCCAGCAGTGACCCGGGCTGGTATGGCTACACCTTC	TRBJ1-2	TRBV6-1	.	.
CSIEQGRGDTQYF	TGCAGCATTGAACAGGGTAGGGGAGATACGCAGTATTTT	TRBJ2-3	TRBV29-1	.	few
CASSLARPPGGYTF	TGTGCCAGCAGCTTAGCTCGCCCACCGGGTGGCTACACCTTC	TRBJ1-2	TRBV11-2	.	few
CASKRYPTYEQYF	TGTGCCAGCAAAAGGTATCCGACCTACGAGCAGTACTTC	TRBJ2-7	TRBV14	.	few
CATRQSSTNFYEQYF	TGTGCCACCAGACAGAGCTCAACCAATTTCTACGAGCAGTACTTC	TRBJ2-7	TRBV15	.	.
CTSSQLSTSGSTDTQYF	TGTACCAGCAGTCAATTATCGACTAGCGGGAGCACAGATACGCAGTATTTT	TRBJ2-3	TRBV6-2/TRBV6-3	TRBD2	.
CSARDGHRPKETQYF	TGCAGTGCTAGAGATGGTCACCGACCGAAAGAGACCCAGTACTTC	TRBJ2-5	TRBV20-1	.	.
CSAPAGGGSVNYGYTF	TGCAGTGCTCCCGCGGGAGGAGGGTCAGTTAACTATGGCTACACCTTC	TRBJ1-2	TRBV20-1	.	.
CASGSDLGTTNTEAFF	TGTGCTAGTGGTTCAGATTTAGGGACGACGAACACTGAAGCTTTCTTT	TRBJ1-1	TRBV12-5	.	.
CSVEWGQGTGDTQYF	TGCAGCGTTGAGTGGGGACAGGGAACGGGGGATACGCAGTATTTT	TRBJ2-3	TRBV29-1	TRBD1	few
CASSGGRETQYF	TGTGCCAGCAGCGGGGGCCGGGAGACCCAGTACTTC	TRBJ2-5	TRBV12-3/TRBV12-4	.	many
CASRHPGVSNQPQHF	TGTGCCAGCAGGCACCCGGGAGTTAGCAATCAGCCCCAGCATTTT	TRBJ1-5	TRBV14	.	few
CASSLLSGVEAFF	TGCGCCAGCAGCTTATTATCGGGGGTTGAAGCTTTCTTT	TRBJ1-1	TRBV5-1	.	.
CASREQGAQQETQYF	TGCGCCAGCAGGGAACAGGGGGCTCAACAAGAGACCCAGTACTTC	TRBJ2-5	TRBV5-1	TRBD1	few
CASSVRISDYGYTF	TGTGCCAGCAGTGTCAGGATTTCTGACTATGGCTACACCTTC	TRBJ1-2	TRBV27	.	.
CAWSPGRETQYF	TGTGCCTGGAGTCCAGGGCGGGAGACCCAGTACTTC	TRBJ2-5	TRBV30	.	many
CASSKTPLQGTHEQYF	TGTGCCAGCAGCAAAACCCCTCTGCAGGGGACCCACGAGCAGTACTTC	TRBJ2-7	TRBV21-1	.	.
CASSQDGRRGPSYNEQFF	TGCGCCAGCAGCCAAGATGGTAGGCGGGGGCCATCCTACAATGAGCAGTTCTTC	TRBJ2-1	TRBV4-1	.	.
CASSLAGTGYEKLFF	TGCGCCAGCAGCTTGGCCGGGACAGGATATGAAAAACTGTTTTTT	TRBJ1-4	TRBV5-1	TRBD1	.
CASSLLAGDQETQYF	TGTGCCAGCAGCCTTCTAGCGGGGGACCAAGAGACCCAGTACTTC	TRBJ2-5	TRBV4-2	TRBD2	many
CASSLRTASGGETQYF	TGTGCCAGCAGCCTCCGGACGGCTAGCGGGGGGGAGACCCAGTACTTC	TRBJ2-5	TRBV3-1	TRBD2	.
CSATIARSSYEQYF	TGCAGTGCCACGATCGCCCGAAGCTCCTACGAGCAGTACTTC	TRBJ2-7	TRBV20-1	.	few
CASSPRGSGGWPETQYF	TGTGCCAGCAGCCCCCGTGGTAGCGGGGGGTGGCCAGAGACCCAGTACTTC	TRBJ2-5	TRBV4-2	TRBD2	few
CATSDSTGSQETQYF	TGTGCCACCAGTGATTCTACCGGGAGTCAAGAGACCCAGTACTTC	TRBJ2-5	TRBV24-1	.	few